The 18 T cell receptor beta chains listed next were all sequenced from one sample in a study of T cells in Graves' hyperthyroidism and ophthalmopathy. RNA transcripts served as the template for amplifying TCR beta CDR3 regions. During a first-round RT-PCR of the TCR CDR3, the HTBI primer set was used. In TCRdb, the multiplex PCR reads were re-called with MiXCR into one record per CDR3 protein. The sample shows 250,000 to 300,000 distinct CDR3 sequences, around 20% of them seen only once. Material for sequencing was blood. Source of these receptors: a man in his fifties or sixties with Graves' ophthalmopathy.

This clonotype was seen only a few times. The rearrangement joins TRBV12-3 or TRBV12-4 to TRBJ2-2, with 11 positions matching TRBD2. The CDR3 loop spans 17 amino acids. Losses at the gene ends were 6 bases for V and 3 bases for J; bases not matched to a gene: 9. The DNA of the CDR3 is TGTGCCAGCAGAAACTTAGCGGGAGGGCCGCACACCGGGGAGCTGTTTTTT. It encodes CASRNLAGGPHTGELFF.

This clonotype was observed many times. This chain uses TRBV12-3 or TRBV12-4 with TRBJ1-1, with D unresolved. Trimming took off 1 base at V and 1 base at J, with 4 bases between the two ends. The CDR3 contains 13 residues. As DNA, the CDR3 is TGTGCCAGCAGTTTAGGACAGAACACTGAAGCTTTCTTT. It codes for CASSLGQNTEAFF.

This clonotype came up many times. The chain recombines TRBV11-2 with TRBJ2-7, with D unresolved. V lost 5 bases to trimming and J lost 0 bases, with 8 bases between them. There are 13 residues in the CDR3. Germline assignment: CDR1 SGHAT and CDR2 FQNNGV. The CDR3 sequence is CASSGTSSYEQYF. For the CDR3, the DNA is TGTGCCAGCAGCGGCACGAGCTCCTACGAGCAGTACTTC.

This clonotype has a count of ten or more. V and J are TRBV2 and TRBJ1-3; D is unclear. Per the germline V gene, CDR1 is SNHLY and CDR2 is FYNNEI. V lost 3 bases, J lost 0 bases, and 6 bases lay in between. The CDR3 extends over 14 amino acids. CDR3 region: CASSERVSGNTIYF. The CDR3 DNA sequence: TGTGCCAGCAGTGAGCGGGTCTCTGGAAACACCATATATTTT.

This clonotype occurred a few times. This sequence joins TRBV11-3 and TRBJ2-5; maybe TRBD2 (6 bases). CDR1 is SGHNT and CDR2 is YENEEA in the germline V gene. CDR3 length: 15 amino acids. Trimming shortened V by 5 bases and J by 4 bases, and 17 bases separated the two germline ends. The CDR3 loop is CASSGGRGGRETQYF. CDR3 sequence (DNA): TGTGCCAGCAGCGGAGGGCGCGGAGGTAGAGAGACCCAGTACTTC.

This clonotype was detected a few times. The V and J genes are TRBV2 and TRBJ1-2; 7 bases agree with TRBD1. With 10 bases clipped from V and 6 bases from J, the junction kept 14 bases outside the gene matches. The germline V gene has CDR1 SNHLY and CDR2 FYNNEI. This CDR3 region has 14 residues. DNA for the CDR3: TGTGCCATTCGTGAAGGGGGCAGTCACGATGGCTACACCTTC. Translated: CAIREGGSHDGYTF.

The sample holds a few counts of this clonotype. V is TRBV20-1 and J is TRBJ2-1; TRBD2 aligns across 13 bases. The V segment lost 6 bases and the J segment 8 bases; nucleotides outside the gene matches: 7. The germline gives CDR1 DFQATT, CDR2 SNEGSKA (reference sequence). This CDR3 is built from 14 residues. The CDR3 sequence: CSANGLAGVHEQFF. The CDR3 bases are TGCAGTGCCAACGGACTAGCGGGAGTCCATGAGCAGTTCTTC.

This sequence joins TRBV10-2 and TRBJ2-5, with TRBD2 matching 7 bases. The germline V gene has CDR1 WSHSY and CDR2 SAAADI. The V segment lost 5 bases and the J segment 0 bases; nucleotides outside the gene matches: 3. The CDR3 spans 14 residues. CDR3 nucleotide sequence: TGCGCCAGCAGTACGGGAGGCTACCAAGAGACCCAGTACTTC. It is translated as CASSTGGYQETQYF.

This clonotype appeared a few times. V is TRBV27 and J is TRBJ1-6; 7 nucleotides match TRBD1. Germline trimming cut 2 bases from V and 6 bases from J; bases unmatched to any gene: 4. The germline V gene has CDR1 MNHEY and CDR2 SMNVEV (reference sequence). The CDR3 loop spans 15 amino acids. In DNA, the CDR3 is TGTGCCAGCAGTTTAACAGGGGCGATTAATTCACCCCTCCACTTT. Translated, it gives CASSLTGAINSPLHF.

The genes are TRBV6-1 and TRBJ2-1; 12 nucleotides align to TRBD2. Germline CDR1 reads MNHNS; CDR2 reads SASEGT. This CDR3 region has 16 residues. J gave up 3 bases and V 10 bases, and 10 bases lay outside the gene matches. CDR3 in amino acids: CAIDQGLAGVYNEQFF. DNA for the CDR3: TGTGCCATCGACCAGGGACTAGCGGGTGTCTACAATGAGCAGTTCTTC.

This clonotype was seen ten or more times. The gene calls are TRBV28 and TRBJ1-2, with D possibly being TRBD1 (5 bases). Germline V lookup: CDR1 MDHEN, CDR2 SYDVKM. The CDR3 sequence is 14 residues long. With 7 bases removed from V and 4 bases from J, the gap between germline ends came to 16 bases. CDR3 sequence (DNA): TGTGCCAGCACCCCGGGGACGGCCGTCTATGGCTACACCTTC. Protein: CASTPGTAVYGYTF.

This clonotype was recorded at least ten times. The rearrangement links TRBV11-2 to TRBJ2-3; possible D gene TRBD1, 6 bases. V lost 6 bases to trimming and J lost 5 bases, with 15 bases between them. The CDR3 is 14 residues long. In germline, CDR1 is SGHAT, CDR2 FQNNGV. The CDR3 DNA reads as TGTGCCAGCAGACTAACAGGGTTGGGAGATACGCAGTATTTT. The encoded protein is CASRLTGLGDTQYF.

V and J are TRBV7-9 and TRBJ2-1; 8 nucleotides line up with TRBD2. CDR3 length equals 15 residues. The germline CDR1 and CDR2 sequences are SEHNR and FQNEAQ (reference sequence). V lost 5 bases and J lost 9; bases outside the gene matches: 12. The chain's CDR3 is CASSPTSGRSGEQFF. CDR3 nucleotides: TGTGCCAGCAGCCCCACCAGCGGGAGATCGGGTGAGCAGTTCTTC.

CDR3 sequence (DNA): TGTGCCAGCAGTTCCCTCGGGTGGGGAGATACGCAGTATTTT. The encoded protein is CASSSLGWGDTQYF. The chain carries TRBV6-1 and TRBJ2-3; D ambiguous. The CDR3 is made up of 14 amino acids. The V end was cut by 5 bases, the J end by 5 bases, with 14 bases between. Looked up from germline, CDR1 is MNHNS and CDR2 is SASEGT.

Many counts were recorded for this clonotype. CDR3 loop: CASSLVIGRNTEAFF. The CDR3 DNA sequence: TGTGCCAGCAGCTTAGTCATAGGGCGGAACACTGAAGCTTTCTTT. The chain carries TRBV11-2 and TRBJ1-1; D remains ambiguous. The V gene lost 1 base and the J gene lost 1 base, with 10 bases spanning the gap. CDR3 length: 15 residues. CDR1 is SGHAT, CDR2 FQNNGV, per germline.

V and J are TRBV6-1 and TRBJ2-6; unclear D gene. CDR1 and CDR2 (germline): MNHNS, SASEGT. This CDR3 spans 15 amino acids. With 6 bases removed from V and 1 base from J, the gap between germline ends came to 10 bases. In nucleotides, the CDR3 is TGTGCCAGCAGGCCCCCCGGGTCTGGGGCCAACGTCCTGACTTTC. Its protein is CASRPPGSGANVLTF.

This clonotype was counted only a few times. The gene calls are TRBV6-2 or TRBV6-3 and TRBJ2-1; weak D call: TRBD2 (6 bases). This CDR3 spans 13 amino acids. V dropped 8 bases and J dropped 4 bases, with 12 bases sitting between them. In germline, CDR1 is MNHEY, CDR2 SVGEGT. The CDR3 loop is CASGSSAYNEQFF. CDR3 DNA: TGTGCCAGCGGTTCTAGCGCATACAATGAGCAGTTCTTC.

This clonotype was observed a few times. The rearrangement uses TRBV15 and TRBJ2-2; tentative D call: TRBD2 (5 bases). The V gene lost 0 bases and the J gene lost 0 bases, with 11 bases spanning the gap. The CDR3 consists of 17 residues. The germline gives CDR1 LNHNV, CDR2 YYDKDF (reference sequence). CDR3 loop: CATSRDLTGANTGELFF. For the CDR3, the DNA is TGTGCCACCAGCAGAGATTTGACCGGGGCGAACACCGGGGAGCTGTTTTTT. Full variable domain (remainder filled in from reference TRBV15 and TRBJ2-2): DAMVIQNPRYQVTQFGKPVTLSCSQTLNHNVMYWYQQKSSQAPKLLFHYYDKDFNNEADTPDNFQSRRPNTSFCFLDIRSPGLGDTAMYLCATSRDLTGANTGELFFGEGSRLTVL.